These T cell receptor beta chains were read from a single sample in a study of T cells in localized non-small cell lung cancer. Profiling relied on immunoSEQ multiplex PCR, and the TCRdb table lists in-frame clones only, not all of them. The repertoire holds under 50,000 clones, with 75% to 90% as singletons. The starting material was peripheral blood mononuclear cells, obtained before any cancer treatment. These receptors were obtained from a male donor older than 55 with stage II lung adenocarcinoma. Each CDR3 is given with its conserved first and last residue. The order of the fields is D gene, V gene, clone size, J gene, CDR3 length, CDR3 protein, CDR3 DNA. A D gene is named only where the DNA matches it firmly. Only some rows state a clone size, as once, few, many or a class for expanded clones.

D gene: NA
V gene: TRBV10-2
clone size: NA
J gene: TRBJ2-1
CDR3 length: 13
CDR3 protein: CASRPRSGFSQFF
CDR3 DNA: TGCGCCAGCAGGCCCCGCTCCGGTTTTTCGCAGTTCTTC

D gene: NA
V gene: TRBV7-9
clone size: NA
J gene: TRBJ2-1
CDR3 length: 16
CDR3 protein: CASSSPGTTLGNEQFF
CDR3 DNA: TGTGCCAGCAGCTCACCCGGGACCACCCTTGGCAATGAGCAGTTCTTC

D gene: NA
V gene: TRBV30
clone size: NA
J gene: TRBJ1-1
CDR3 length: 11
CDR3 protein: CAWSDEAEAFF
CDR3 DNA: TGTGCCTGGAGCGACGAGGCTGAAGCTTTCTTT

D gene: NA
V gene: TRBV7-8
clone size: NA
J gene: TRBJ2-2
CDR3 length: 18
CDR3 protein: CASSLRRIQGANTGELFF
CDR3 DNA: TGTGCCAGCAGCCTTCGGCGAATACAGGGAGCGAACACCGGGGAGCTGTTTTTT

D gene: NA
V gene: TRBV18
clone size: NA
J gene: TRBJ2-3
CDR3 length: 15
CDR3 protein: CASSPWGPAGDTQYF
CDR3 DNA: TGTGCCAGCTCACCTTGGGGGCCGGCGGGGGATACGCAGTATTTT

D gene: NA
V gene: TRBV6-1
clone size: NA
J gene: TRBJ1-5
CDR3 length: 12
CDR3 protein: CASDLPGQPQHF
CDR3 DNA: TGTGCCAGCGATCTCCCGGGACAGCCCCAGCATTTT

D gene: NA
V gene: TRBV7-9
clone size: NA
J gene: TRBJ2-1
CDR3 length: 15
CDR3 protein: CASSSQGSSGNEQFF
CDR3 DNA: TGTGCCAGCAGTTCTCAAGGGAGTAGCGGTAATGAGCAGTTCTTC

D gene: NA
V gene: TRBV25-1
clone size: NA
J gene: TRBJ2-5
CDR3 length: 18
CDR3 protein: CASSKAPGKVGTQETQYF
CDR3 DNA: TGTGCCAGCAGTAAAGCCCCCGGCAAGGTGGGGACACAAGAGACCCAGTACTTC

D gene: NA
V gene: TRBV18
clone size: NA
J gene: TRBJ1-2
CDR3 length: 13
CDR3 protein: CASSPDIEGGYTF
CDR3 DNA: TGTGCCAGCTCACCAGACATCGAAGGCGGCTACACCTTC

D gene: TRBD2
V gene: TRBV7-2
clone size: NA
J gene: TRBJ2-2
CDR3 length: 19
CDR3 protein: CASSLVAGLAGVKTGELFF
CDR3 DNA: TGTGCCAGCAGCTTAGTCGCGGGACTAGCGGGAGTCAAAACCGGGGAGCTGTTTTTT

D gene: TRBD2
V gene: TRBV6-1
clone size: once
J gene: TRBJ2-7
CDR3 length: 14
CDR3 protein: CAISIAGGSYEQYF
CDR3 DNA: TGTGCCATCTCCATAGCGGGGGGATCCTACGAGCAGTACTTC

D gene: NA
V gene: TRBV28
clone size: once
J gene: TRBJ2-7
CDR3 length: 16
CDR3 protein: CASSPPRQSRHYEQYF
CDR3 DNA: TGTGCCAGCAGCCCCCCTAGGCAGTCACGACACTACGAGCAGTACTTC

D gene: NA
V gene: TRBV9
clone size: NA
J gene: TRBJ2-3
CDR3 length: 12
CDR3 protein: CASSAQLDTQYF
CDR3 DNA: TGTGCCAGCAGCGCTCAGTTAGATACGCAGTATTTT

D gene: TRBD2
V gene: TRBV5-6
clone size: NA
J gene: TRBJ2-3
CDR3 length: 14
CDR3 protein: CASSSWTSGNTQYF
CDR3 DNA: TGTGCCAGCAGCTCCTGGACTAGCGGAAATACGCAGTATTTT

D gene: TRBD1
V gene: TRBV6-5
clone size: NA
J gene: TRBJ2-5
CDR3 length: 15
CDR3 protein: CASSRTGQPRETQYF
CDR3 DNA: TGTGCCAGCAGTCGGACAGGTCAGCCCCGGGAGACCCAGTACTTC

D gene: NA
V gene: TRBV6-6
clone size: NA
J gene: TRBJ1-5
CDR3 length: 15
CDR3 protein: CASSYNAYSNQPQHF
CDR3 DNA: TGTGCCAGCAGTTACAACGCATATAGCAATCAGCCCCAGCATTTT

D gene: NA
V gene: TRBV4-2
clone size: NA
J gene: TRBJ2-2
CDR3 length: 14
CDR3 protein: CASSQVGSTGELFF
CDR3 DNA: TGTGCCAGCAGCCAAGTAGGGTCCACCGGGGAGCTGTTTTTT

D gene: NA
V gene: TRBV7-8
clone size: NA
J gene: TRBJ1-2
CDR3 length: 14
CDR3 protein: CASSAGTAGYGYTF
CDR3 DNA: TGTGCCAGCAGCGCAGGGACCGCAGGCTATGGCTACACCTTC

D gene: NA
V gene: TRBV6-6
clone size: few
J gene: TRBJ1-2
CDR3 length: 10
CDR3 protein: CASRDLGYTF
CDR3 DNA: TGTGCCAGCAGAGACTTAGGCTACACCTTC

D gene: TRBD2
V gene: TRBV28
clone size: once
J gene: TRBJ2-5
CDR3 length: 16
CDR3 protein: CASSSPREGWQETQYF
CDR3 DNA: TGTGCCAGCAGCAGCCCCCGGGAGGGCTGGCAAGAGACCCAGTACTTC

D gene: NA
V gene: TRBV28
clone size: NA
J gene: TRBJ1-2
CDR3 length: 13
CDR3 protein: CASSGAHGYGYTF
CDR3 DNA: TGTGCCAGCAGTGGGGCCCACGGGTATGGCTACACCTTC

D gene: TRBD2
V gene: TRBV30
clone size: NA
J gene: TRBJ2-5
CDR3 length: 16
CDR3 protein: CAWSAGLAGGQETQYF
CDR3 DNA: TGTGCCTGGAGTGCCGGACTAGCGGGAGGGCAAGAGACCCAGTACTTC

D gene: NA
V gene: TRBV7-9
clone size: NA
J gene: TRBJ2-5
CDR3 length: 13
CDR3 protein: CASSFRSRETQYF
CDR3 DNA: TGTGCCAGCAGCTTTAGGTCGAGAGAGACCCAGTACTTC

D gene: TRBD1
V gene: TRBV4-2
clone size: NA
J gene: TRBJ2-7
CDR3 length: 16
CDR3 protein: CASSLSDRTGDYEQYF
CDR3 DNA: TGTGCCAGCAGCCTTTCAGACCGGACAGGGGACTACGAGCAGTACTTC

D gene: NA
V gene: TRBV5-4
clone size: NA
J gene: TRBJ1-2
CDR3 length: 12
CDR3 protein: CASRGSDYGYTF
CDR3 DNA: TGTGCCAGCAGAGGGAGTGACTATGGCTACACCTTC

D gene: NA
V gene: TRBV29-1
clone size: NA
J gene: TRBJ1-2
CDR3 length: 12
CDR3 protein: CSVGSQIYGYTF
CDR3 DNA: TGCAGCGTTGGGTCCCAGATCTATGGCTACACCTTC

D gene: NA
V gene: TRBV11-1
clone size: NA
J gene: TRBJ2-1
CDR3 length: 16
CDR3 protein: CASSRTQGKGYNEQFF
CDR3 DNA: TGTGCCAGCAGCAGAACTCAGGGGAAAGGCTACAATGAGCAGTTCTTC

D gene: NA
V gene: TRBV2
clone size: NA
J gene: TRBJ2-4
CDR3 length: 13
CDR3 protein: CASSRDKENIQYF
CDR3 DNA: TGTGCCAGCAGTCGGGACAAAGAAAACATTCAGTACTTC

D gene: NA
V gene: TRBV4-1
clone size: NA
J gene: TRBJ1-3
CDR3 length: 17
CDR3 protein: CASSQSRSAWSGNTIYF
CDR3 DNA: TGCGCCAGCAGCCAAAGTCGGTCGGCGTGGTCTGGAAACACCATATATTTT

D gene: NA
V gene: TRBV6-1
clone size: NA
J gene: TRBJ1-5
CDR3 length: 14
CDR3 protein: CASKGDPSNQPQHF
CDR3 DNA: TGTGCCAGCAAAGGGGATCCTAGCAATCAGCCCCAGCATTTT

D gene: TRBD1
V gene: TRBV28
clone size: once
J gene: TRBJ1-1
CDR3 length: 13
CDR3 protein: CASSLQQGGKAFF
CDR3 DNA: TGTGCCAGCAGTTTGCAACAGGGGGGGAAAGCTTTCTTT

D gene: NA
V gene: TRBV5-1
clone size: NA
J gene: TRBJ2-2
CDR3 length: 14
CDR3 protein: CASKGNRRNGELFF
CDR3 DNA: TGCGCCAGCAAGGGCAACAGGCGGAACGGGGAGCTGTTTTTT

D gene: NA
V gene: TRBV19
clone size: NA
J gene: TRBJ1-2
CDR3 length: 14
CDR3 protein: CASSIGTVNYGYTF
CDR3 DNA: TGTGCCAGTAGTATAGGAACAGTCAACTATGGCTACACCTTC

D gene: NA
V gene: TRBV5-1
clone size: few
J gene: TRBJ2-3
CDR3 length: 14
CDR3 protein: CASSSIASTDTQYF
CDR3 DNA: TGCGCCAGCAGCTCTATAGCCAGCACAGATACGCAGTATTTT

D gene: NA
V gene: TRBV6-1
clone size: once
J gene: TRBJ1-1
CDR3 length: 14
CDR3 protein: CASSESDRAYRAFF
CDR3 DNA: TGTGCCAGCAGTGAAAGTGATAGAGCTTACAGAGCTTTCTTT

D gene: NA
V gene: TRBV19
clone size: NA
J gene: TRBJ1-2
CDR3 length: 13
CDR3 protein: CASTPRPNYGYTF
CDR3 DNA: TGTGCCAGTACCCCCCGGCCCAACTATGGCTACACCTTC

D gene: NA
V gene: TRBV6-5
clone size: NA
J gene: TRBJ1-5
CDR3 length: 14
CDR3 protein: CASRPDHSNQPQHF
CDR3 DNA: TGTGCCAGCAGGCCGGACCATAGCAATCAGCCCCAGCATTTT

D gene: TRBD1
V gene: TRBV6-5
clone size: once
J gene: TRBJ1-1
CDR3 length: 14
CDR3 protein: CASIDPTGGTEAFF
CDR3 DNA: TGTGCCAGCATCGACCCCACAGGGGGCACTGAAGCTTTCTTT

D gene: NA
V gene: TRBV19
clone size: few
J gene: TRBJ1-1
CDR3 length: 13
CDR3 protein: CASSIQVNTEAFF
CDR3 DNA: TGTGCCAGTAGTATCCAGGTGAACACTGAAGCTTTCTTT

D gene: NA
V gene: TRBV6-5
clone size: NA
J gene: TRBJ1-1
CDR3 length: 14
CDR3 protein: CASSQPGRDTEAFF
CDR3 DNA: TGTGCCAGCAGCCAACCGGGACGGGACACTGAAGCTTTCTTT

D gene: NA
V gene: TRBV7-9
clone size: once
J gene: TRBJ1-1
CDR3 length: 15
CDR3 protein: CASSLDGRGQTEAFF
CDR3 DNA: TGTGCCAGCAGCTTAGATGGACGCGGTCAAACTGAAGCTTTCTTT

D gene: TRBD1
V gene: TRBV19
clone size: NA
J gene: TRBJ2-1
CDR3 length: 15
CDR3 protein: CASSMARQGNNEQFF
CDR3 DNA: TGTGCCAGTAGTATGGCGAGACAGGGAAACAATGAGCAGTTCTTC

D gene: NA
V gene: TRBV29-1
clone size: NA
J gene: TRBJ1-1
CDR3 length: 11
CDR3 protein: CSGTENTEAFF
CDR3 DNA: TGCAGCGGGACAGAGAACACTGAAGCTTTCTTT

D gene: NA
V gene: TRBV19
clone size: NA
J gene: TRBJ1-2
CDR3 length: 13
CDR3 protein: CASTSQGGDGYTF
CDR3 DNA: TGTGCCAGTACTTCTCAGGGAGGGGATGGCTACACCTTC

D gene: NA
V gene: TRBV7-2
clone size: NA
J gene: TRBJ1-2
CDR3 length: 13
CDR3 protein: CASSLLDSYGYTF
CDR3 DNA: TGTGCCAGCAGCCTCCTAGACAGCTATGGCTACACCTTC

D gene: TRBD2
V gene: TRBV5-1
clone size: NA
J gene: TRBJ2-2
CDR3 length: 16
CDR3 protein: CASSPGLAGATGELFF
CDR3 DNA: TGCGCCAGCAGCCCCGGACTAGCGGGAGCCACCGGGGAGCTGTTTTTT

D gene: NA
V gene: TRBV7-9
clone size: NA
J gene: TRBJ1-1
CDR3 length: 15
CDR3 protein: CASSSLSSLNTEAFF
CDR3 DNA: TGTGCCAGCAGCTCCCTTTCCAGTTTGAACACTGAAGCTTTCTTT

D gene: NA
V gene: TRBV2
clone size: NA
J gene: TRBJ2-1
CDR3 length: 12
CDR3 protein: CASRGRGIEQFF
CDR3 DNA: TGTGCCAGCAGGGGAAGAGGTATTGAGCAGTTCTTC

D gene: NA
V gene: TRBV4-2
clone size: NA
J gene: TRBJ2-6
CDR3 length: 15
CDR3 protein: CASSQESTGANVLTF
CDR3 DNA: TGTGCCAGCAGCCAAGAGAGCACTGGGGCCAACGTCCTGACTTTC

D gene: NA
V gene: TRBV30
clone size: NA
J gene: TRBJ1-4
CDR3 length: 14
CDR3 protein: CAWSERGGNEKLFF
CDR3 DNA: TGTGCCTGGAGTGAGAGGGGCGGGAATGAAAAACTGTTTTTT

D gene: TRBD2
V gene: TRBV5-1
clone size: NA
J gene: TRBJ2-3
CDR3 length: 16
CDR3 protein: CASKVEAGLLTDTQYF
CDR3 DNA: TGCGCCAGCAAGGTCGAAGCGGGACTCCTCACAGATACGCAGTATTTT

D gene: NA
V gene: TRBV7-2
clone size: NA
J gene: TRBJ2-3
CDR3 length: 15
CDR3 protein: CASSRDGPSTDTQYF
CDR3 DNA: TGTGCCAGCAGCCGGGACGGCCCTAGCACAGATACGCAGTATTTT

D gene: NA
V gene: TRBV2
clone size: NA
J gene: TRBJ2-7
CDR3 length: 15
CDR3 protein: CASSEGGEGWREQYF
CDR3 DNA: TGTGCCAGCAGTGAGGGGGGTGAGGGCTGGCGCGAGCAGTACTTC

D gene: TRBD2
V gene: TRBV7-2
clone size: NA
J gene: TRBJ2-7
CDR3 length: 12
CDR3 protein: CASSLLAGRQYF
CDR3 DNA: TGTGCCAGCAGCTTACTAGCGGGAAGGCAGTACTTC

D gene: TRBD2
V gene: TRBV11-2
clone size: NA
J gene: TRBJ2-1
CDR3 length: 15
CDR3 protein: CASSSLGLAANEQFF
CDR3 DNA: TGTGCCAGCAGCTCCTTGGGACTAGCGGCTAATGAGCAGTTCTTC